Shown below are 10 T cell receptor beta chains from a single sample sequenced in a study of blood T cell repertoires in COVID-19. This table comes from immunoSEQ multiplex PCR, and its TCRdb copy is limited to in-frame clones, with some not included. Among tens of thousands of clones, 80% to 95% were seen once, and the ten largest hold around 2.9%. Specimen: peripheral blood. All receptors derive from a man in his 70s with acute or convalescent COVID-19.

This sequence joins TRBV11-2 and TRBJ1-3; tentative D call: TRBD1 (5 bases). The V end lost 7 bases, the J end lost 0 bases, and 7 bases lay between the germline ends. This CDR3 contains 13 residues. The germline gives CDR1 SGHAT, CDR2 FQNNGV. The CDR3 sequence is CASNQGSGNTIYF. The CDR3 DNA reads as TGTGCCAGCAACCAGGGCTCTGGAAACACCATATATTTT.

The rearrangement links TRBV30 to TRBJ1-5, with D possibly TRBD1 on 6 matching bases. Germline V gene sequence: CDR1 GTSNPN, CDR2 SVGIG (reference sequence). CDR3 length: 15 amino acids. V dropped 0 bases and J dropped 3 bases, with 12 bases sitting between them. The CDR3 loop reads CAWSVGGADNQPQHF. The DNA of the CDR3 is TGTGCCTGGAGTGTTGGGGGGGCGGACAATCAGCCCCAGCATTTT.

The CDR3, as DNA: TGCGCCAGCAGCCAAGGGACAGGGGGTTCTGAAGCTTTCTTT. Its translation: CASSQGTGGSEAFF. This chain uses TRBV4-1 with TRBJ1-1, with 10 bases matching TRBD1. With V trimmed by 1 base and J by 6 bases, 2 bases remained unmatched. CDR1 is MGHRA, CDR2 YSYEKL, per germline. This CDR3 region has 14 residues.

CDR3 residues: CASSYSRSTEAFF. The CDR3 DNA reads TGTGCCAGCAGTTACTCACGGAGCACTGAAGCTTTCTTT. The chain couples TRBV6-5 to TRBJ1-1; D not certain. With 0 bases removed from V and 4 bases from J, the gap between germline ends came to 6 bases. Germline CDR1 is MNHEY and CDR2 is SVGAGI. The CDR3 is 13 residues long.

This chain connects TRBV27 to TRBJ1-2, with TRBD1 matching over 8 bases. The germline V gene encodes CDR1 MNHEY and CDR2 SMNVEV (reference sequence). J was trimmed by 8 bases and V by 4 bases; bases with no gene match: 18. This CDR3 is built from 17 residues. The CDR3 sequence: CASSSTNTDRGLKGYTF. CDR3 DNA sequence: TGTGCCAGCAGTTCTACGAATACCGACAGGGGACTAAAGGGCTACACCTTC.

The V gene is TRBV30, the J gene TRBJ2-1; 7 positions agree with TRBD2. The V segment lost 4 bases and the J segment 3 bases; nucleotides outside the gene matches: 3. The CDR3 runs to 13 residues. CDR1 is GTSNPN and CDR2 is SVGIG in the germline V gene (reference sequence). Here the CDR3 DNA reads TGTGCCTGGAATGGCGGGGGCTACAATGAGCAGTTCTTC. Translation: CAWNGGGYNEQFF.

The V and J genes are TRBV10-3 and TRBJ2-7, with 12 bases fitting TRBD2. The V gene end was trimmed by 6 bases and the J gene end by 2 bases; junction bases not matched to a gene: 5. CDR3 length equals 15 residues. Germline V CDR1 and CDR2: ENHRY, SYGVKD. The CDR3 sequence is CAISEGLAGTYEQYF. Here the CDR3 DNA reads TGTGCCATCAGCGAAGGACTAGCGGGGACCTACGAGCAGTACTTC.

The rearrangement uses TRBV6-5 and TRBJ2-7; tentatively, D is TRBD1 (6 bases). The CDR3 is 13 amino acids. The V gene's germline CDR1 is MNHEY and CDR2 SVGAGI. With 7 bases removed from V and 0 bases from J, the gap between germline ends came to 10 bases. CDR3 bases: TGTGCCAGCATGGGGGCAGGCTCCTACGAGCAGTACTTC. Protein sequence: CASMGAGSYEQYF.

The chain couples TRBV5-4 to TRBJ2-7; D perhaps matches TRBD1 (6 bases). V dropped 4 bases and J dropped 1 base, with 9 bases sitting between them. This CDR3 has 13 amino acids. Germline-derived CDR1 and CDR2 are SGHNT and YYREEE (reference sequence). DNA for the CDR3: TGTGCCAGCAGCCTGGACAGATCCTACGAGCAGTACTTC. Translated, it gives CASSLDRSYEQYF.

The chain employs TRBV28 and TRBJ1-1; TRBD1 is a possible D gene (6 bases). V was shortened by 3 bases and J by 0 bases, with 8 bases between the two germline ends. The CDR3 loop spans 14 amino acids. Germline assignment: CDR1 MDHEN and CDR2 SYDVKM. Here the CDR3 DNA reads TGTGCCAGCAGTTTGACAGGACTGAACACTGAAGCTTTCTTT. Protein: CASSLTGLNTEAFF.